What follows are 11 T cell receptor beta chains derived from one specimen sequenced in a study of radiation and T cells in renal cell carcinoma. Described time point: blood 2 weeks post-SBRT. Treatment defined: 15 Gy SBRT to primary tumor, nephrectomy 4 weeks later. TCRdb's table, derived via immunoSEQ multiplex PCR, lists solely in-frame clones and lacks some. The sample has more than 100,000 clones, 88% seen once. Sequences were derived from blood, sampled from a patient whose treatment included radiotherapy and nephrectomy. All receptors come from a woman in her seventies with renal cell carcinoma.

This clone was seen once. The chain carries TRBV4-3 and TRBJ1-3; D not resolved. From germline, CDR1 is LGHNA and CDR2 YSLEER. V shed 2 bases and J shed 0 bases, with 8 bases lying between them. The CDR3 contains 15 residues. The CDR3 loop reads CASSQQDHSGNTIYF. The CDR3 DNA follows: TGCGCCAGCAGCCAACAGGACCACTCTGGAAACACCATATATTTT.

The rearrangement uses TRBV7-9 and TRBJ2-1; tentative D call: TRBD1 (7 bases). The CDR3 spans 16 residues. Trimming left V 5 bases short and J 7 bases short, with 21 bases between. Germline V CDR1 and CDR2: SEHNR, FQNEAQ (reference sequence). Written as DNA, the CDR3 is TGTGCCAGCAGCCCTGCCGGGACAGCTGCGGGGAATGAGCAGTTCTTC. Residues: CASSPAGTAAGNEQFF.

The rearrangement links TRBV7-6 to TRBJ2-3; no definite D call. Between the trimmed V and J ends, which lost 4 bases and 6 bases, there was a span of 11 bases. This CDR3 has 13 residues. CDR1 and CDR2 (germline): SGHVS, FNYEAQ. CDR3 sequence (DNA): TGTGCCAGCAGCTCCATTTGGCGGGATACGCAGTATTTT. Its protein product is CASSSIWRDTQYF.

The chain joins TRBV7-2 to TRBJ2-5; possible D gene TRBD1, 6 bases. The J call may be wrong; the DNA end is better matched by TRBJ2-7. Germline CDR1 is SGHTA and CDR2 is FQGNSA. The CDR3 sequence is 12 residues long. CDR3 nucleotide sequence: TGTGCCAGCAGCCAGGGGACCTACGAGCAGTACTTC. This codes for CASSQGTYEQYF.

This chain links TRBV28 with TRBJ2-7, with TRBD2 matching 7 bases. V gave up 5 bases and J gave up 6 bases; unmatched junction bases: 10. The CDR3 contains 14 residues. CDR1 MDHEN and CDR2 SYDVKM come from the germline V gene. The CDR3 here is CASSPPAGPGEQYF. In DNA form, the CDR3 reads TGTGCCAGCAGTCCCCCAGCGGGGCCAGGCGAGCAGTACTTC.

The chain joins TRBV28 to TRBJ1-5, with 7 positions matching TRBD1. This CDR3 is built from 11 residues. Per germline, CDR1 MDHEN and CDR2 SYDVKM. V lost 5 bases and J lost 9; bases outside the gene matches: 1. CDR3 region: CASSPGGPQHF. The CDR3 nucleotides read TGTGCCAGCAGTCCAGGGGGGCCCCAGCATTTT.

This clone was counted once. This chain links TRBV5-4 with TRBJ2-1, with 15 bases fitting TRBD2. Looked up from germline, CDR1 is SGHNT and CDR2 is YYREEE (reference sequence). The junction had 9 bases not matched to a gene; V was cut back by 4 bases and J by 1 base. CDR3 length: 19 amino acids. CDR3 protein: CASSRGRTSGGGSYNEQFF. In DNA, the CDR3 is TGTGCCAGCAGCCGCGGTCGGACTAGCGGGGGGGGTTCCTACAATGAGCAGTTCTTC.

Only one count was recorded for this clone. The gene calls are TRBV5-1 and TRBJ2-7, with 8 bases matching TRBD2. Germline trimming cut 3 bases from V and 6 bases from J; bases unmatched to any gene: 8. There are 14 residues in the CDR3. The germline V gene encodes CDR1 SGHRS and CDR2 YFSETQ. CDR3 protein: CASSWSGGSPEQYF. The CDR3 DNA is TGCGCCAGCAGCTGGAGCGGGGGATCTCCCGAGCAGTACTTC.

The chain recombines TRBV6-5 with TRBJ2-2; tentative D call: TRBD1 (6 bases). CDR3 length equals 15 residues. The V end was cut by 5 bases, the J end by 7 bases, with 17 bases between. Germline CDR1 is MNHEY and CDR2 is SVGAGI. CDR3 amino acids: CASSLKRGYNGELFF. The CDR3 coding sequence is TGTGCCAGCAGTCTGAAGAGGGGGTATAACGGGGAGCTGTTTTTT.

This clone was detected only a few times. V gene TRBV6-1 combines with J gene TRBJ1-2; possible D gene TRBD1, 6 bases. V was pared by 2 bases and J by 13 bases, with 14 bases between. Germline CDR1 reads MNHNS; CDR2 reads SASEGT. This CDR3 comprises 12 residues. The CDR3 DNA follows: TGTGCCAGCAGTGAAAACAGGGAGAGGATCACCTTC. It is translated as CASSENRERITF.

The sample holds a few counts of this clone. The chain employs TRBV14 and TRBJ1-1; D gene uncertain. Germline assignment: CDR1 SGHDN and CDR2 FVKESK. V was trimmed by 0 bases and J by 2 bases, leaving 10 bases between them. The CDR3 runs 15 residues. The CDR3 region has the DNA TGTGCCAGCAGCCAAGAAGTGGCAGTAAACACTGAAGCTTTCTTT. It translates to CASSQEVAVNTEAFF.